This T cell receptor beta chain was profiled in a study of cytomegalovirus exposure and HLA in healthy donors. V dropped 5 bases and J dropped 6 bases, with 11 bases sitting between them. The CDR3 is 13 amino acids. Germline values: CDR1 MNHEY, CDR2 SVGAGI. PCR employed 60 Vbeta and 13 Jbeta primers. Data came from immunoSEQ multiplex PCR; TCRdb stores just in-frame clones and leaves some out. The table lists around 150,000 clones, over 70% of them singletons. This clone was counted a single time. The sample consisted of PBMCs. The TCR was taken from a woman between 35 and 50 years old in good health and CMV-seronegative. V and J are TRBV6-5 and TRBJ2-1, with unresolved D. The CDR3, as DNA: TGTGCCAGCAGTGTCGTTTGGGCCAATGAGCAGTTCTTC. This gives the protein CASSVVWANEQFF.